Listed below are T cell receptor beta chains from one sample, sequenced in a study of control samples from healthy donors and cancer patients. Profiled with immunoSEQ multiplex PCR; TCRdb holds only in-frame clones, not every one. Of under 100,000 clones in the sample, 80% to 95% were seen once. The source material was blood. These receptors were collected from a woman aged 25 to 45 in good health. Each CDR3 is given with its conserved first and last residue. D genes are given only for firm matches. Clone size, where shown, is once, few, many, or a class for clones that have expanded.

>TRBV27|.|TRBJ1-3|.
TGTGCCAGCAGTTTGGGACTCGGGGAGGACACCATATATTTT
CASSLGLGEDTIYF
>TRBV6-1|once|TRBJ2-3|TRBD1
TGTGCCAGCAGTGAAGGGACAGGCGGGTCTGATACGCAGTATTTT
CASSEGTGGSDTQYF
>TRBV27|.|TRBJ2-2|.
TGTGCCAGCAGTTCGGGGCGGACGGGGAACACCGGGGAGCTGTTTTTT
CASSSGRTGNTGELFF
>TRBV19|once|TRBJ1-2|.
TGTGCCAGTAGTATATCCGAGATCCGGAGTGGCTACACCTTC
CASSISEIRSGYTF
>TRBV2|.|TRBJ2-4|.
TGTGCCAGCACCCTAAACATCGCAGCTCCCTTTTTGGCCAAAAACATTCAGTACTTC
CASTLNIAAPFLAKNIQYF
>TRBV2|.|TRBJ2-5|TRBD1
TGTGCCAGCAGGTATACAGGGGCGTCACAAGAGACCCAGTACTTC
CASRYTGASQETQYF
>TRBV7-9|.|TRBJ1-4|.
TGTGCCAGCAGCCGGGACATCGGGAGAAGGGGACTGTTTTTT
CASSRDIGRRGLFF
>TRBV5-6|.|TRBJ2-7|.
TGTGCCAGCAGCTTGGGACCGAGGTCTGGCGAGCAGTACTTC
CASSLGPRSGEQYF
>TRBV19|.|TRBJ2-2|.
TGTGCCACCTCCTTGGAGGGATTCACCGGGGAGCTGTTTTTT
CATSLEGFTGELFF
>TRBV29-1|.|TRBJ1-1|.
TGCAGCGTTGGGGGTATAGGCATGAACACTGAAGCTTTCTTT
CSVGGIGMNTEAFF
>TRBV12-5|once|TRBJ2-3|TRBD2
TGTGCTAGTGGCCAAGGACTAGCGGGAGGAATCACCACAGATACGCAGTATTTT
CASGQGLAGGITTDTQYF
>TRBV2|.|TRBJ2-7|.
TGTGCCAGCAGTGCGGGGACCGCCTACGAGCAGTACTTC
CASSAGTAYEQYF
>TRBV18|.|TRBJ1-4|.
TGTGCCAGCTCACCAAACATTCCGACAGGCCCTAATGAAAAACTGTTTTTT
CASSPNIPTGPNEKLFF
>TRBV10-2|once|TRBJ2-2|.
TGCGCCAGCAGTGTTAGAACGAACACCGGGGAGCTGTTTTTT
CASSVRTNTGELFF
>TRBV6-2/TRBV6-3|.|TRBJ1-6|.
TGTGCCAGCAGTTACCAGGGAAGGCGTTCACCCCTCCACTTT
CASSYQGRRSPLHF
>TRBV10-3|.|TRBJ2-1|TRBD2
TGTGCCATCAGTGAGGGAAGAACGGGACTAGCCTACAATGAGCAGTTCTTC
CAISEGRTGLAYNEQFF
>TRBV28|once|TRBJ1-2|.
TGTGCCAGCAGTTTATTCTCCGGAAACTATGGCTACACCTTC
CASSLFSGNYGYTF
>TRBV5-1|.|TRBJ1-4|TRBD1
TGCGCCAGCAGCGGGCAGACAGGGAATAATGAAAAACTGTTTTTT
CASSGQTGNNEKLFF
>TRBV3-1/TRBV3-2|.|TRBJ2-1|TRBD1
TGTGCCAGCAGCCAAGGGACAGGGGAAGGGTACAATGAGCAGTTCTTC
CASSQGTGEGYNEQFF
>TRBV9|.|TRBJ2-7|.
TGTGCCAGCAGCGTAGGGGACAACTCCTACGAGCAGTACTTC
CASSVGDNSYEQYF
>TRBV4-1|.|TRBJ2-5|TRBD2
TGCGCCAGCAGCCAAGACGGACTAGCGGGAGAAGAGACCCAGTACTTC
CASSQDGLAGEETQYF
>TRBV28|.|TRBJ1-1|.
TGTGCCAGCACACGACCAGATAAGAACACTGAAGCTTTCTTT
CASTRPDKNTEAFF
>TRBV19|.|TRBJ1-4|.
TGTGCCAGTAGTAGGAAATGGGATGAAAAACTGTTTTTT
CASSRKWDEKLFF